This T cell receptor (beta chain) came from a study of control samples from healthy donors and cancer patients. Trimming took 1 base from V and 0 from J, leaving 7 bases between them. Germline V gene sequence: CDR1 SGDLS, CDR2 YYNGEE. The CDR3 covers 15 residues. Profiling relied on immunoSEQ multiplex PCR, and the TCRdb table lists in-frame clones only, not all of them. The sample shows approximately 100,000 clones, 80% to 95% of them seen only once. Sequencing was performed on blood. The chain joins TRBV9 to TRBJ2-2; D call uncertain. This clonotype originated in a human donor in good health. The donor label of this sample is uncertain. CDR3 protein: CASSVTGSNTGELFF. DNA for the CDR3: TGTGCCAGCAGCGTAACCGGTTCGAACACCGGGGAGCTGTTTTTT.